The next 26 T cell receptor beta chains were all read from a single sample in a study of cytomegalovirus exposure and HLA in healthy donors. The PCR ran on 60 Vbeta and 13 Jbeta primers. Only in-frame clones appear in the TCRdb table, and some are missing; sequencing was by immunoSEQ multiplex PCR. This table lists around 150,000 clones. Sequenced input: PBMCs. Receptors originate from a woman in her sixties or seventies in good health and CMV-seronegative.

The chain carries TRBV6-5 and TRBJ1-1, with TRBD1 matching over 8 bases. There are 16 residues in the CDR3. The germline V gene encodes CDR1 MNHEY and CDR2 SVGAGI. With 2 bases clipped from V and 4 bases from J, the junction kept 9 bases outside the gene matches. In DNA, the CDR3 is TGTGCCAGCAGTTACCTACCGACAGGGGAGGGCACTGAAGCTTTCTTT. Amino acid sequence: CASSYLPTGEGTEAFF.

The genes are TRBV9 and TRBJ1-3; D might be TRBD1 (5 bases). CDR1 and CDR2 (germline): SGDLS, YYNGEE. V was pared by 0 bases and J by 4 bases, with 20 bases between. This CDR3 is built from 18 residues. CDR3 protein: CASSVGGRGTNLGNTIYF. CDR3 nucleotides: TGTGCCAGCAGCGTAGGAGGTCGGGGGACGAACCTCGGAAACACCATATATTTT.

The J gene is TRBJ1-1, the V gene TRBV10-1; TRBD1 matches 7 bases. The CDR3 totals 14 residues. J was trimmed by 3 bases and V by 6 bases; bases with no gene match: 7. Germline CDR1 reads WNHNN; CDR2 reads SYGVQD (reference sequence). The CDR3 is CASSPDRRDTEAFF. The CDR3 DNA is TGCGCCAGCAGCCCGGACAGGCGGGACACTGAAGCTTTCTTT.

The chain is built from TRBV15 and TRBJ1-5, with D possibly matching TRBD1 (5 bases). The V end lost 3 bases, the J end lost 1 base, and 10 bases lay between the germline ends. The germline V gene has CDR1 LNHNV and CDR2 YYDKDF (reference sequence). The CDR3 loop spans 15 amino acids. The CDR3 sequence: CATSRVRGSNQPQHF. DNA for the CDR3: TGTGCCACCAGCAGGGTAAGGGGAAGCAATCAGCCCCAGCATTTT.

V and J are TRBV2 and TRBJ2-7, with D perhaps TRBD1 (5 bases). V was shortened by 7 bases and J by 7 bases, with 11 bases between the two germline ends. Germline CDR1 SNHLY, CDR2 FYNNEI. There are 11 residues in the CDR3. This CDR3 is CASTSKGEQYF. In DNA, the CDR3 is TGTGCCAGCACTTCGAAGGGGGAGCAGTACTTC.

This sequence joins TRBV5-1 and TRBJ1-1, with TRBD1 matching 9 bases. V shed 4 bases, J shed 11 bases, and the junction held 9 bases outside the gene matches. The germline V gene encodes CDR1 SGHRS and CDR2 YFSETQ. The CDR3 runs to 13 residues. The CDR3 protein is CASSQPGGTGAFF. CDR3 DNA: TGCGCCAGCAGCCAGCCCGGCGGGACAGGGGCTTTCTTT.

The J gene is TRBJ1-2, the V gene TRBV5-1, with 8 positions matching TRBD1. Germline-derived CDR1 and CDR2 are SGHRS and YFSETQ. CDR3 size: 15 residues. The junction had 8 bases not matched to a gene; V was cut back by 1 base and J by 6 bases. CDR3 in amino acids: CASSLLDRGGDGYTF. In nucleotides, the CDR3 is TGCGCCAGCAGCTTGCTCGACAGGGGAGGCGATGGCTACACCTTC.

This rearrangement joins TRBV11-1 to TRBJ2-7; the D is unclear. This CDR3 spans 13 amino acids. The V and J ends lost 5 bases and 6 bases respectively, with 14 bases between them. Germline CDR1 reads SGHAT; CDR2 reads FQDESV (reference sequence). The CDR3 coding sequence is TGTGCCAGCAGCCCCAGGCATGGGTCCGAGCAGTACTTC. It translates to CASSPRHGSEQYF.

The rearrangement links TRBV25-1 to TRBJ2-5, with 10 bases identical to TRBD1. The CDR3 loop spans 15 amino acids. V lost 3 bases, J lost 5 bases, and 6 bases stayed unmatched. Germline CDR1 and CDR2: MGHDK and SYGVNS. The CDR3 bases are TGTGCCAGCAGTGAGGCGGGACAGGGGTACGAGACCCAGTACTTC. Amino acid sequence: CASSEAGQGYETQYF.

The J gene is TRBJ2-2, the V gene TRBV4-2; D remains unclear. Trimming cost V 1 base and J 6 bases, with 6 bases left between them. Germline CDR1 LGHNA, CDR2 YNFKEQ. This CDR3 comprises 13 residues. DNA for the CDR3: TGTGCCAGCAGCCAAGCCCGGGCCGGGGAGCTGTTTTTT. This gives the protein CASSQARAGELFF.

The CDR3 bases are TGTGCCACCCAAGCTCCCTACCCGTCTGGAAACACCATATATTTT. As protein: CATQAPYPSGNTIYF. The chain couples TRBV6-1 to TRBJ1-3, with unresolved D. The CDR3 covers 15 residues. The germline V gene encodes CDR1 MNHNS and CDR2 SASEGT. V gave up 10 bases and J gave up 1 base, with 17 bases separating them.

This rearrangement joins TRBV27 to TRBJ1-4, with D hard to call. CDR3 size: 14 residues. Trimming left V 5 bases short and J 3 bases short, with 10 bases between. Germline CDR1 MNHEY, CDR2 SMNVEV (reference sequence). Written as DNA, the CDR3 is TGTGCCAGCAGTGCCAACCGAGCTAATGAAAAACTGTTTTTT. Protein product: CASSANRANEKLFF.

In DNA form, the CDR3 reads TGCGCCAGCAGCATAACCAGCGATCAGCCCCAGCATTTT. As protein: CASSITSDQPQHF. The chain employs TRBV5-1 and TRBJ1-5; D ambiguous. Germline V lookup: CDR1 SGHRS, CDR2 YFSETQ. Trimming left V 4 bases short and J 5 bases short, with 10 bases between. This CDR3 has 13 residues.

The chain is built from TRBV2 and TRBJ2-1; 9 nucleotides match TRBD2. Germline CDR1 and CDR2: SNHLY and FYNNEI. The J segment lost 2 bases and the V segment lost 7 bases, leaving 18 bases of the junction unmatched. This CDR3 is built from 19 residues. The chain's CDR3 is CASNPPGLAPGVTYNEQFF. The CDR3 region has the DNA TGTGCCAGCAACCCACCGGGACTAGCCCCTGGGGTAACCTACAATGAGCAGTTCTTC.

The chain has TRBV6-5 and TRBJ2-7; the D gene is possibly TRBD2 (5 bases). Trimming shortened V by 0 bases and J by 5 bases, and 11 bases separated the two germline ends. Per germline, CDR1 MNHEY and CDR2 SVGAGI. The CDR3 length is 14 residues. The CDR3 DNA reads TGTGCCAGCAGTTACTCGAGAGGGATTGACGAGCAGTACTTC. Protein product: CASSYSRGIDEQYF.

This chain links TRBV5-1 with TRBJ1-2, with TRBD1 identical over 9 bases. The J segment lost 2 bases and the V segment lost 0 bases, leaving 2 bases of the junction unmatched. Germline V gene sequence: CDR1 SGHRS, CDR2 YFSETQ. CDR3 size: 15 residues. The CDR3 here is CASSLGGQGNYGYTF. CDR3 nucleotide sequence: TGCGCCAGCAGCTTGGGGGGACAGGGAAACTATGGCTACACCTTC.

This rearrangement joins TRBV7-8 to TRBJ2-1, with D unresolved. V was cut by 2 bases and J by 6 bases, with 5 bases left in between. The CDR3 loop spans 12 amino acids. Germline assignment: CDR1 SGHVS and CDR2 FQNEAQ. CDR3: CASSLRLNEQFF. The DNA of the CDR3 is TGTGCCAGCAGCTTACGACTCAATGAGCAGTTCTTC.

J is TRBJ2-1 and V is TRBV11-1; 11 bases map to TRBD2. Per the germline V gene, CDR1 is SGHAT and CDR2 is FQDESV (reference sequence). The ends lost 0 bases at V and 6 bases at J; junction bases unmatched: 7. This CDR3 is built from 17 residues. CDR3 region: CASSLASLAGEANEQFF. CDR3 in DNA: TGTGCCAGCAGCTTAGCGTCACTAGCGGGAGAGGCCAATGAGCAGTTCTTC.

This chain connects TRBV18 to TRBJ2-3; the D is unclear. CDR1 KGHSH and CDR2 LQKENI come from the germline V gene. The CDR3 is made up of 14 amino acids. V shed 5 bases and J shed 5 bases, with 14 bases lying between them. The CDR3 sequence: CASSVEQVQDTQYF. For the CDR3, the DNA is TGTGCCAGCTCAGTAGAGCAGGTTCAAGATACGCAGTATTTT.

The V gene is TRBV28, the J gene TRBJ1-2; D is undetermined. CDR3 size: 13 residues. Germline V gene data show CDR1 as MDHEN and CDR2 as SYDVKM. The ends were cut back, 5 bases at V and 8 bases at J, with 15 bases in the middle. The CDR3 sequence is CASSTQFPQGYTF. CDR3 DNA: TGTGCCAGCAGTACCCAGTTCCCTCAGGGCTACACCTTC.

This rearrangement joins TRBV18 to TRBJ2-2, with 9 bases fitting TRBD2. CDR3 length: 15 amino acids. The V and J ends lost 4 bases and 1 base, in that order; junction bases with no gene match: 1. From germline, CDR1 is KGHSH and CDR2 LQKENI. The CDR3, as DNA: TGTGCCAGCTCACGGACTAGCGAGAACACCGGGGAGCTGTTTTTT. Translating gives CASSRTSENTGELFF.

The chain links TRBV19 to TRBJ2-2, with TRBD1 matching over 9 bases. With V trimmed by 4 bases and J by 5 bases, 5 bases remained unmatched. The CDR3 has 15 residues. CDR1 and CDR2 (germline): LNHDA, SQIVND (reference sequence). CDR3 DNA sequence: TGTGCCAGTAGTACACGACAGGGGGTGACCGGGGAGCTGTTTTTT. It specifies CASSTRQGVTGELFF. Using reference TRBV19 and TRBJ2-2 for the parts outside the CDR3, the full variable domain is DGGITQSPKYLFRKEGQNVTLSCEQNLNHDAMYWYRQDPGQGLRLIYYSQIVNDFQKGDIAEGYSVSREKKESFPLTVTSAQKNPTAFYLCASSTRQGVTGELFFGEGSRLTVL.

The J gene is TRBJ2-2, the V gene TRBV2, with D unresolved. This CDR3 contains 12 residues. Trimming removed 8 bases from V and 6 bases from J, with 10 bases in between. CDR1 is SNHLY, CDR2 FYNNEI, per germline. This CDR3 is CASALGSGELFF. Here the CDR3 DNA reads TGTGCCAGCGCCCTGGGCTCCGGGGAGCTGTTTTTT.

By frequency, this clone is medium-sized. The chain is built from TRBV4-3 and TRBJ1-5; perhaps TRBD1 as D (6 bases). V lost 0 bases, J lost 1 base, and 10 bases lay in between. The V gene's germline CDR1 is LGHNA and CDR2 YSLEER. The CDR3 is 16 amino acids. The DNA of the CDR3 is TGCGCCAGCAGCCAAGATTTGGGGGCCAGCAATCAGCCCCAGCATTTT. Amino acid sequence: CASSQDLGASNQPQHF.

The chain links TRBV19 to TRBJ1-5; D might be TRBD1 (5 bases). Trimming pared 7 bases from V and 0 bases from J, leaving 16 bases between. Germline V lookup: CDR1 LNHDA, CDR2 SQIVND (reference sequence). This CDR3 is built from 16 residues. The CDR3: CASTQVAGSSNQPQHF. The DNA for the CDR3 is TGTGCCAGTACCCAGGTCGCAGGGTCTAGCAATCAGCCCCAGCATTTT.

The chain has TRBV6-5 and TRBJ1-5; perhaps TRBD1 as D (5 bases). The CDR3 is made up of 15 amino acids. With 0 bases removed from V and 2 bases from J, the gap between germline ends came to 8 bases. Germline V gene lookup returns CDR1 MNHEY and CDR2 SVGAGI. CDR3 sequence: CASSYSGGGNQPQHF. CDR3 nucleotide sequence: TGTGCCAGCAGTTACTCGGGAGGGGGCAATCAGCCCCAGCATTTT.